These 17 T cell receptor beta chains were all obtained from the same sample, sequenced in a study of T-cell reconstitution after alpha-beta-depleted transplantation in children. Unique molecular identifiers tagged the TCRbeta library. TCRdb re-called the PCR reads through MiXCR, storing one row per CDR3 protein. The repertoire includes fewer than 700,000 distinct CDR3 sequences, around 13% of them detected once, and about 2.2% sits in the top ten. The sequenced sample was PBMCs, mostly from graft donor cells, obtained 360 days after TCRalphabeta/CD19-depleted stem cell transplant. These receptors all come from a male patient aged 10 to 17 who had a stem cell transplant for acute myeloid leukemia, so the T cells may come from the graft donor.

The gene calls are TRBV6-2 or TRBV6-3 and TRBJ1-1; D gene uncertain. Germline V CDR1 and CDR2: MNHEY, SVGEGT. V shed 2 bases and J shed 5 bases, with 9 bases lying between them. CDR3 length equals 13 residues. The CDR3 here is CASSYGLSTEAFF. CDR3 nucleotide sequence: TGTGCCAGCAGTTACGGGTTGAGTACTGAAGCTTTCTTT.

The rearrangement links TRBV6-5 to TRBJ1-1; D is unclear. Germline CDR1 MNHEY, CDR2 SVGAGI. V dropped 4 bases and J dropped 2 bases, with 11 bases sitting between them. The CDR3 contains 14 residues. The CDR3 loop reads CASSWRGPNTEAFF. As DNA, the CDR3 is TGTGCCAGCAGTTGGCGAGGGCCCAACACTGAAGCTTTCTTT.

This clonotype was counted at least ten times. V usage is TRBV5-1 and J usage is TRBJ2-5; TRBD2 agrees at 11 bases. V lost 4 bases to trimming and J lost 4 bases; unmatched junction nucleotides: 6. The CDR3 is 15 amino acids. Germline loops: CDR1 SGHRS, CDR2 YFSETQ. The CDR3 here is CASSPVLAGAETQYF. CDR3 DNA sequence: TGCGCCAGCAGCCCGGTACTAGCGGGAGCAGAGACCCAGTACTTC.

This chain uses TRBV27 with TRBJ2-3, with TRBD2 identical over 9 bases. Germline-derived CDR1 and CDR2 are MNHEY and SMNVEV (reference sequence). The J segment lost 4 bases and the V segment lost 4 bases, leaving 3 bases of the junction unmatched. This CDR3 region has 14 residues. DNA for the CDR3: TGTGCCAGCAGTTCGACTAGCGGATCAGATACGCAGTATTTT. Translated, it gives CASSSTSGSDTQYF.

The chain employs TRBV29-1 and TRBJ2-3; D gene uncertain. The CDR3 contains 11 residues. Trimming stripped 1 base from V and 6 bases from J, with 5 bases between. CDR1 and CDR2 from the germline V gene are SQVTM and ANQGSEA. The CDR3 DNA reads as TGCAGCGTTGAAGTCGTGGATACGCAGTATTTT. Translation gives CSVEVVDTQYF.

Ten or more counts support this clonotype. The rearrangement links TRBV12-3 or TRBV12-4 to TRBJ1-1; the D gene is possibly TRBD1 (5 bases). Trimming pared 9 bases from V and 5 bases from J, leaving 10 bases between. This CDR3 has 11 residues. DNA for the CDR3: TGTGCCAGTCGGGGGGGAACTGAAGCTTTCTTT. It codes for CASRGGTEAFF.

This clonotype was detected a few times. The chain recombines TRBV9 with TRBJ2-1; D not resolved. The CDR3 is 15 residues long. Germline V lookup: CDR1 SGDLS, CDR2 YYNGEE. The V end was cut by 1 base, the J end by 10 bases, with 18 bases between. The CDR3 loop is CASSVFPAEESEQFF. Here the CDR3 DNA reads TGTGCCAGCAGCGTATTTCCGGCAGAAGAGTCGGAGCAGTTCTTC.

This clonotype turned up a few times. The chain recombines TRBV7-2 with TRBJ1-1; no firm D call. V shed 6 bases and J shed 3 bases, with 14 bases lying between them. Germline V CDR1 and CDR2: SGHTA, FQGNSA. This CDR3 region has 14 residues. The CDR3 protein is CASRQGLGYTEAFF. The CDR3 DNA is TGTGCCAGCAGGCAAGGGTTGGGGTACACTGAAGCTTTCTTT.

At least ten counts were recorded for this clonotype. V and J are TRBV20-1 and TRBJ2-3; possible D gene TRBD2, 6 bases. CDR1 DFQATT and CDR2 SNEGSKA come from the germline V gene (reference sequence). The CDR3 contains 12 residues. Trimming pared 8 bases from V and 5 bases from J, leaving 14 bases between. For the CDR3, the DNA is TGCAGTTCCCCCCTGGGGGGAGATACGCAGTATTTT. It yields the protein CSSPLGGDTQYF.

The CDR3 sequence is CASSPRGGRTETQYF. DNA for the CDR3: TGTGCCAGCAGTCCCAGGGGCGGCCGAACAGAGACCCAGTACTTC. The chain recombines TRBV27 with TRBJ2-5; D might be TRBD1 (6 bases). CDR1 is MNHEY, CDR2 SMNVEV, per germline (reference sequence). Deletions cut 5 bases from V and 4 bases from J, with 17 bases between. There are 15 residues in the CDR3.

The genes are TRBV7-9 and TRBJ1-4; 7 positions match TRBD1. V lost 5 bases, J lost 5 bases, and 8 bases stayed unmatched. The germline CDR1 and CDR2 sequences are SEHNR and FQNEAQ (reference sequence). CDR3 length: 15 amino acids. The CDR3 DNA reads as TGTGCCAGCAGCGCTTCACAGGGGAGGAATGAAAAACTGTTTTTT. Translation gives CASSASQGRNEKLFF.

This clonotype was recorded at least ten times. The CDR3 DNA sequence: TGCAGCGCCAGTGATAGCAATCAGCCCCAGCATTTT. Protein sequence: CSASDSNQPQHF. The chain combines TRBV20-1 with TRBJ1-5; D unresolved. The CDR3 totals 12 residues. The germline V gene encodes CDR1 DFQATT and CDR2 SNEGSKA (reference sequence).

The table lists this clonotype with a few counts. J is TRBJ2-3 and V is TRBV6-1; D gene ambiguous. CDR3 length: 15 residues. Germline lookup yields CDR1 MNHNS and CDR2 SASEGT. V was pared by 5 bases and J by 6 bases, with 18 bases between. The CDR3 here is CASSKISVRGDTQYF. CDR3 sequence (DNA): TGTGCCAGCAGTAAGATCTCAGTTCGTGGGGATACGCAGTATTTT.

At least ten counts were recorded for this clonotype. The chain combines TRBV7-9 with TRBJ2-7; 9 nucleotides match TRBD1. Germline V CDR1 and CDR2: SEHNR, FQNEAQ (reference sequence). The CDR3 is made up of 15 amino acids. The ends lost 2 bases at V and 4 bases at J; junction bases unmatched: 6. The chain's CDR3 is CASSLKDRGAYEQYF. The CDR3 DNA reads TGTGCCAGCAGCTTAAAGGACAGGGGAGCATACGAGCAGTACTTC.

In its sample, this clonotype was seen a few times. The V gene is TRBV28, the J gene TRBJ2-5, with D possibly TRBD1 on 6 matching bases. V was shortened by 5 bases and J by 1 base, with 14 bases between the two germline ends. The CDR3 covers 15 residues. From germline, CDR1 is MDHEN and CDR2 SYDVKM. CDR3 residues: CASSGGPGAQETQYF. The CDR3 DNA reads as TGTGCCAGCAGTGGGGGCCCAGGGGCCCAAGAGACCCAGTACTTC.

The chain carries TRBV25-1 and TRBJ2-2, with TRBD2 as a possible D gene (6 bases). CDR1 is MGHDK and CDR2 is SYGVNS in the germline V gene. V gave up 1 base and J gave up 1 base, with 10 bases separating them. The CDR3 length is 16 residues. The CDR3 spells CASSEWSAGNTGELFF. CDR3 in DNA: TGTGCCAGCAGTGAATGGTCAGCGGGGAACACCGGGGAGCTGTTTTTT.

CDR3 nucleotide sequence: TGTGCCAGCTCACCTGCTTACTACGAGCAGTACTTC. It codes for CASSPAYYEQYF. The rearrangement joins TRBV18 to TRBJ2-7; D uncertain. Trimming pared 3 bases from V and 3 bases from J, leaving 6 bases between. The CDR3 is 12 residues long. From germline, CDR1 is KGHSH and CDR2 LQKENI.